This T cell receptor beta chain was observed in a study of blood T cells in healthy people across ages (dated by TCRdb to the mid-2010s). Looking at the study overall: In model experiments, template switching captured roughly one uniquely barcoded TCR beta cDNA molecule for every two T cells. Age-related changes in TCR beta repertoire diversity were measured in the study by deep sequencing normalized with unique cDNA molecular identifiers. The study analyzed two additional independent replicas of 1 million unique cDNA reads from the same blood draw for two donors, one aged 18 to 30 and one aged 80 or older. The donors were divided into four age groups: young (average roughly 15 years), middle-aged (about 39), aged (roughly 60) and long-lived (about 79).

This clonotype was seen more than once but under ten times. Which antigen it targets is not known. Base qualities were left out, and no much larger clone turns up one base away. To prepare the library, 5' RACE was applied. Sequencing was carried out with an Illumina HiSeq 2500. A second PCR of about 7 to 12 cycles was performed with a sample-barcoded 5' primer and a J-beta primer mix. A template-switch 5' adaptor carrying 12 random nucleotides introduced a unique molecular identifier onto each TCR beta cDNA molecule. At least 3 million CDR3-containing paired-end reads were obtained from each sample. First-strand cDNA was synthesized from all RNA with the Mint cDNA synthesis kit, primed by a TRBC-specific oligonucleotide. Following uracil-DNA glycosylase treatment, all cDNA underwent a first 18-cycle PCR with the universal primers M1SS and BC2_uni_R. On the authors' methods: Each sample was normalized by randomly selecting 1 million high-quality reads, each carrying a distinct molecular identifier. Reads sharing molecular identifiers were discarded rather than binned into consensus sequences. MiTCR, run with a Q25 quality threshold and the strictest error-elimination algorithm, handled CDR3 identification, clonotype clustering and error correction. A nonparametric unseen species model using Euler transformation provided a lower-bound estimate of total TCR beta diversity. In-frame beta chains were kept once TCRdb had trimmed the public reads at Q25 with fastp and called clones with MiXCR. Rows matching on CDR3 protein sequence are summarized as one entry with the most common DNA and genes. In this record, the V and J calls reflect TCRdb's handling and not the investigators' own analysis. The sample yields more than 1,000,000 distinct CDR3 sequences; about 23% were counted once. The top ten hold 0.65% to 0.95% of the sample.

The roughly 38 donors, aged about 6 to 95 years, were systemically healthy Caucasian individuals from Russia. Around 10 milliliters of peripheral blood were collected from each donor into EDTA-treated Vacutainer tubes. Ficoll-Paque density-gradient centrifugation was used to isolate PBMCs, with at least 6.5 million per sample. Trizol reagent was used to extract total RNA from the PBMCs, yielding at least 5 micrograms per sample. For every donor, an aliquot of PBMCs went through flow cytometry to measure the percentages of naive CD45RAhigh/CD27high T cells. V lost 0 bases and J lost 3 bases; the stretch between them is 15 bases long. Reading from cysteine to phenylalanine, the CDR3 counts 16 amino acids. Of the read, only the CDR3 DNA is kept; its 48 bases are in frame from base 1. According to the germline V gene (reference sequence), CDR1 reads DFQATT and CDR2 reads SNEGSKA. The study at large found these results: Conclusive comparison of naive and antigen-experienced compartments was prevented by the profiling of bulk unsorted PBMCs. Observed TCR beta diversity per million T cells fell roughly linearly with age, and a significant reduction was already apparent by age around 40. Because donor CMV infection status was unknown, age-related changes in expanded clonotypes were potentially confounded. There was a strong correlation between observed TCR beta diversity and the percentage of naive T cells measured by flow cytometry. The long-lived group showed more naive CD4+ T cells, fewer expanded clones and increased TCR diversity than the aged group, suggesting age selection. Estimates of total diversity based on one million sequenced T cells were considered lower bounds and underestimates.

The same data also went into a second study, on T cells of mothers and their children. Drawing on the second study: Nine systemically healthy Caucasian individuals, comprising three mothers and their six children, were included as donors. cDNA synthesis used all of the extracted RNA, with approximately 1.4 ug of RNA in each 15 ul reaction. In the second PCR, the M1S primer introduced both the sample barcodes and 2-4 random nucleotides. Over 9 million TCR beta CDR3 reads were obtained for each mother, and 2.7 million or so reads were obtained for each child. Thymic selection similarly shapes TCR recombination output in related and unrelated pairs, with minor effect from inherited differences. Normalized repertoire overlap was always found to be slightly, but never significantly, higher in related mother-child pairs than in unrelated mother-child pairs. No persistent microchimeric T cell clones were detected, at a sensitivity of approximately 90 clones per million clonotypes. In the study, deep NGS was used to compare the TCR beta repertoires of mothers and children, and features distinguishing related mother-child pairs from unrelated individuals were sought. Mothers averaged approximately 41 +/- 4 years of age and children averaged about 10 +/- 4 years. After adapters were ligated using NEBNext reagents, the libraries underwent 100+100 nt paired-end sequencing on an Illumina HiSeq 2000. To avoid cross-contamination, the mother libraries and the child libraries were prepared a month apart and sequenced in separate runs. For each donor, between 500,000 and 2,000,000 distinct TCR beta clonotypes were identified. Naive TCR beta clonotypes were estimated from low-frequency clonotypes matched to each donor's FACS-determined naive share, without sorting.

This TCR came from a girl aged 2 to 10 in good health. Sequencing was performed on blood. Recombination connected TRBV20-1 to TRBJ2-1; matching of 6 bases hints at TRBD2 as the D gene. The CDR3 region reads CSARDSMRDHYNEQFF. At the DNA level, the sequence is TGCAGTGCTAGAGATTCCATGCGGGACCACTACAATGAGCAGTTCTTC.